These 24 T cell receptor beta chains originate from one sample sequenced in a study of PD-L1 blockade in urothelial cancer. The protocol was immunoSEQ multiplex PCR, while the TCRdb copy is restricted to in-frame clones and leaves out a portion. The sample consists of about 43,000 clones, 70% to 90% of them appearing once. Material: PBMCs, obtained around atezolizumab (anti-PD-L1) treatment. These receptor sequences come from a woman in her sixties or seventies with urothelial cancer.

This sequence joins TRBV5-5 and TRBJ1-5; D remains ambiguous. The germline V gene encodes CDR1 SGHKS and CDR2 YYEKEE (reference sequence). V lost 1 base and J lost 1, with 12 bases in between. The CDR3 covers 16 residues. The CDR3 coding sequence is TGTGCCAGCAGCTTGTGGTGGAGGGAAAGCAATCAGCCCCAGCATTTT. Protein: CASSLWWRESNQPQHF.

The chain is built from TRBV21-1 and TRBJ2-7; TRBD2, the table's D call, was not compared with the DNA. TRBV21-1 is a recognized pseudogene. This CDR3 region has 15 residues. CDR3 amino acids: CASSKKLAGSSEQYF. The CDR3, as DNA: TGTGCCAGCAGCAAGAAACTAGCGGGTAGCTCCGAGCAGTACTTC.

The rearrangement uses TRBV18 and TRBJ2-5; D ambiguous. The length of the CDR3 is 11 residues. Germline V gives CDR1 KGHSH, CDR2 LQKENI. Trimming cost V 6 bases and J 4 bases, with 6 bases left between them. This chain's CDR3 is CASSSGETQYF. In DNA form, the CDR3 reads TGTGCCAGCTCCTCAGGAGAGACCCAGTACTTC.

The rearrangement links TRBV10-2 to TRBJ2-1, with TRBD2 matching over 12 bases. Germline V gene lookup returns CDR1 WSHSY and CDR2 SAAADI. The CDR3 runs to 15 residues. The J segment lost 5 bases and the V segment lost 7 bases, leaving 6 bases of the junction unmatched. The CDR3 protein is CASTQTSGSHNEQFF. For the CDR3, the DNA is TGCGCCAGCACCCAGACTAGCGGGAGCCACAATGAGCAGTTCTTC.

The V gene is TRBV7-8, the J gene TRBJ1-2, with 8 bases fitting TRBD1. The CDR3 has 14 amino acids. The J segment lost 4 bases and the V segment lost 5 bases, leaving 6 bases of the junction unmatched. Germline loops: CDR1 SGHVS, CDR2 FQNEAQ. The CDR3 protein is CASSPGTGLYGYTF. The CDR3 coding sequence is TGTGCCAGCAGCCCAGGGACAGGTCTCTATGGCTACACCTTC.

The chain couples TRBV7-9 to TRBJ2-6, with unresolved D. With 5 bases removed from V and 3 bases from J, the gap between germline ends came to 8 bases. The CDR3 sequence is 14 residues long. Germline V gene data show CDR1 as SEHNR and CDR2 as FQNEAQ (reference sequence). CDR3 in DNA: TGTGCCAGCAGCCGAGAACGTGGGGCCAACGTCCTGACTTTC. It is translated as CASSRERGANVLTF.

This clone was counted only a few times. The rearrangement links TRBV29-1 to TRBJ1-1; D gene unclear. The CDR3 length is 13 residues. Deletions cut 8 bases from V and 1 base from J, with 14 bases between. Germline V gene lookup returns CDR1 SQVTM and CDR2 ANQGSEA. The DNA for the CDR3 is TGCAGCCCCCGCCCGGCGGAGAACACTGAAGCTTTCTTT. Translating it yields CSPRPAENTEAFF.

There are a few counts of this clone. This sequence joins TRBV10-3 and TRBJ2-1, with 11 bases lining up with TRBD2. Germline CDR1 is ENHRY and CDR2 is SYGVKD. CDR3 length equals 18 residues. V dropped 3 bases and J dropped 10; count of bases not matched to a gene: 17. CDR3 sequence reads: CAISDGTSGTYLLGEQFF. The CDR3 DNA reads TGTGCCATCAGTGACGGGACTAGCGGTACCTATCTATTAGGAGAGCAGTTCTTC.

V is TRBV6-5 and J is TRBJ1-6; 7 nucleotides align to TRBD1. CDR3 length: 14 amino acids. V trimming: 4 bases; J trimming: 11 bases; junction bases outside the gene matches: 8. Per the germline V gene, CDR1 is MNHEY and CDR2 is SVGAGI. CDR3 residues: CASSLNRGPAPLHF. The CDR3 region has the DNA TGTGCCAGCAGTTTAAACAGGGGTCCGGCACCCCTCCACTTT.

The chain is built from TRBV5-1 and TRBJ2-2; D remains ambiguous. The CDR3 is made up of 13 amino acids. V was trimmed by 3 bases and J by 6 bases, leaving 9 bases between them. Germline V gives CDR1 SGHRS, CDR2 YFSETQ. The CDR3 nucleotides read TGCGCCAGCAGCTCCACGGGTCCCGGGGAGCTGTTTTTT. Its protein is CASSSTGPGELFF.

This sequence joins TRBV11-3 and TRBJ2-3, with TRBD2 as a possible D gene (5 bases). This CDR3 comprises 16 residues. The V gene lost 1 base and the J gene lost 0 bases, with 11 bases spanning the gap. CDR1 and CDR2 (germline): SGHNT, YENEEA. The CDR3 here is CASSLGGVGSTDTQYF. The CDR3 DNA sequence: TGTGCCAGCAGCTTAGGGGGAGTGGGGAGCACAGATACGCAGTATTTT.

The rearrangement links TRBV19 to TRBJ2-1; the match to TRBD1 covers 8 bases. J gave up 6 bases and V 10 bases, and 2 bases lay outside the gene matches. Germline V gives CDR1 LNHDA, CDR2 SQIVND (reference sequence). The CDR3 has 11 residues. The CDR3 spells CATGQVNEQFF. The CDR3 DNA is TGTGCCACGGGACAGGTCAATGAGCAGTTCTTC.

The chain uses TRBV28 and TRBJ2-1; D might be TRBD2 (8 bases). The CDR3 sequence is 16 residues long. Trimming cost V 4 bases and J 7 bases, with 20 bases left between them. Germline V gives CDR1 MDHEN, CDR2 SYDVKM. CDR3 in DNA: TGTGCCAGCAGTTCCACCGGGAGGGGGCTAGAAAATGAGCAGTTCTTC. Its translation is CASSSTGRGLENEQFF.

J is TRBJ2-1 and V is TRBV5-1; 11 bases line up with TRBD2. The CDR3 has 16 amino acids. The V and J ends lost 3 bases and 7 bases, in that order; junction bases with no gene match: 9. Germline CDR1 reads SGHRS; CDR2 reads YFSETQ. Written as DNA, the CDR3 is TGCGCCAGCAGCTCGTATAGCGGGAGGGGCGGGAATGAGCAGTTCTTC. This sequence encodes CASSSYSGRGGNEQFF.

There are many counts of this clone. V is TRBV7-8 and J is TRBJ2-7; 7 bases are a match to TRBD1. Unmatched junction bases numbered 9, after V lost 4 bases and J lost 3 bases. This CDR3 is built from 15 residues. The V gene's germline CDR1 is SGHVS and CDR2 FQNEAQ. CDR3 loop: CASSWGWTGSYEQYF. CDR3 in DNA: TGTGCCAGCAGCTGGGGATGGACAGGTAGCTACGAGCAGTACTTC.

This sequence joins TRBV7-2 and TRBJ2-5; 9 nucleotides agree with TRBD1. This CDR3 comprises 14 residues. J gave up 3 bases and V 3 bases, and 2 bases lay outside the gene matches. Germline lookup yields CDR1 SGHTA and CDR2 FQGNSA. This CDR3 is CASSFTGGEETQYF. The CDR3 DNA sequence: TGTGCCAGCAGCTTCACAGGGGGCGAAGAGACCCAGTACTTC.

This clone was counted once. The rearrangement links TRBV5-1 to TRBJ2-5, with D tentatively TRBD2 (6 bases). Gene TRBJ2-7 matches the end of the DNA better, so the J call may be wrong. Germline V gene data show CDR1 as SGHRS and CDR2 as YFSETQ. The CDR3 runs to 16 residues. Here the CDR3 DNA reads TGCGCCAGCAGCTCCAGCCGGGACTCCTTTTCCTACGAGCAGTACTTC. Its protein is CASSSSRDSFSYEQYF.

The CDR3: CSVDADSVDIQYF. The CDR3 region has the DNA TGCAGCGTTGACGCGGACAGCGTGGACATTCAGTACTTC. The gene calls are TRBV29-1 and TRBJ2-4; D might be TRBD1 (6 bases). V lost 3 bases, J lost 8 bases, and 14 bases lay in between. In germline, CDR1 is SQVTM, CDR2 ANQGSEA. CDR3 size: 13 residues.

The rearrangement links TRBV19 to TRBJ2-1; TRBD1 might be the D (5 bases). V was trimmed by 2 bases and J by 4 bases, leaving 6 bases between them. Germline V CDR1 and CDR2: LNHDA, SQIVND (reference sequence). The CDR3 is made up of 13 amino acids. CDR3 sequence: CASSINRYNEQFF. The CDR3 DNA is TGTGCCAGTAGTATAAACAGGTACAATGAGCAGTTCTTC.

The CDR3 nucleotides read TGCGCCAGCACTCAGGGTTCCCAAGAGACCCAGTACTTC. Amino acid sequence: CASTQGSQETQYF. The chain joins TRBV5-1 to TRBJ2-5, with TRBD1 as a possible D gene (5 bases). Germline V lookup: CDR1 SGHRS, CDR2 YFSETQ. This CDR3 is built from 13 residues. V was shortened by 6 bases and J by 1 base, with 10 bases between the two germline ends. Complete variable domain (other parts from reference TRBV5-1 and TRBJ2-5): KAGVTQTPRYLIKTRGQQVTLSCSPISGHRSVSWYQQTPGQGLQFLFEYFSETQRNKGNFPGRFSGRQFSNSRSEMNVSTLELGDSALYLCASTQGSQETQYFGPGTRLLVL.

The J gene is TRBJ2-1, the V gene TRBV6-5; TRBD2 aligns across 9 bases. Trimming took 6 bases from V and 7 from J; bases not matched to a gene: 4. Germline-derived CDR1 and CDR2 are MNHEY and SVGAGI. CDR3 size: 13 residues. The CDR3 bases are TGTGCCAGCAGGTCTACTAGCGGGAATGAGCAGTTCTTC. The encoded protein is CASRSTSGNEQFF.

This chain uses TRBV5-3 with TRBJ2-2; 8 bases align to TRBD1. TRBV5-3 is noted as an ORF with a role that remains uncertain. With V trimmed by 4 bases and J by 2 bases, 4 bases remained unmatched. The CDR3 runs to 15 residues. The CDR3 loop is CARSVDRENTGELFF. The CDR3 DNA reads as TGTGCCAGAAGCGTGGACAGGGAAAACACCGGGGAGCTGTTTTTT.

The chain couples TRBV18 to TRBJ2-2; 10 bases line up with TRBD2. This CDR3 has 16 amino acids. Germline V CDR1 and CDR2: KGHSH, LQKENI. J was trimmed by 1 base and V by 3 bases; bases with no gene match: 2. The CDR3 spells CASSPLAGENTGELFF. CDR3 bases: TGTGCCAGCTCACCGCTAGCGGGAGAGAACACCGGGGAGCTGTTTTTT. Drawing the rest from reference TRBV18 and TRBJ2-2, the complete variable domain is NAGVMQNPRHLVRRRGQEARLRCSPMKGHSHVYWYRQLPEEGLKFMVYLQKENIIDESGMPKERFSAEFPKEGPSILRIQQVVRGDSAAYFCASSPLAGENTGELFFGEGSRLTVL.

V gene TRBV6-6 combines with J gene TRBJ2-7, with 13 bases fitting TRBD2. This CDR3 has 16 amino acids. Trimming cost V 2 bases and J 2 bases; bases outside gene matches: 3. Germline assignment: CDR1 MNHNY and CDR2 SVGAGI (reference sequence). This CDR3 reads CASSYPTSGGAYEQYF. The CDR3, as DNA: TGTGCCAGCAGTTACCCAACTAGCGGGGGGGCCTACGAGCAGTACTTC.